There are a few counts of the clone carrying this T cell receptor (beta chain). As yet, its antigen is unknown. This specimen belongs to a study of naive and memory T cell subsets. General study points: Activation and differentiation may alter RNA-based TCR counts. Over 95% of naive TCR sequences appeared only once after error correction, unlike memory subsets.

The CDR3 is 15 residues long. Germline-derived CDR1 and CDR2 are DFQATT and SNEGSKA (reference sequence). Trimming pared 0 bases from V and 0 bases from J, leaving 11 bases between. Separate alpha and beta amplification began at the second PCR step. Both TRBC1 and TRBC2 were covered by a beta constant-region primer of two equimolar oligonucleotides. MiXCR, run by TCRdb on the UMI-ligation and nested PCR reads, gives a single entry per CDR3 protein. Of about 85,000 distinct CDR3 sequences in the sample, around 14% are singletons; the top ten hold 0.9% to 1%. Sequencing used central memory CD4+ T cells from blood. This clonotype was obtained from a human donor in good health. This chain joins TRBV20-1 and TRBJ1-2, with a possible D match to TRBD1 (5 bases). The CDR3 DNA reads TGCAGTGCTAGAGACAGGGTGTTGGCTAACTATGGCTACACCTTC. It specifies CSARDRVLANYGYTF.